Here is one TCR beta chain with its context. The antigen is not known. Germline values: CDR1 SEHNR, CDR2 FQNEAQ (reference sequence). Trimming took off 6 bases at V and 3 bases at J, with 12 bases between the two ends. The CDR3 loop spans 13 amino acids. The data were taken from a study of human thymus T cells. Study-wide results and caveats: Unrelated people showed highly overlapping thymic repertoires, related research reported. It looked as if thymic and blood repertoires used V and J genes in a biased way.

Thymus pieces cut out during corrective heart surgery were the tissue that was used. Having surgery to correct congenital heart defects, healthy Finnish infants acted as the donors. Here immunoSEQ multiplex PCR was the method, and the copy in TCRdb shows in-frame clones only, minus some. The sample holds roughly 120,000 clones, about 94% seen once. Sequencing was done on a sample of thymus tissue. This TCR was sampled from a boy under three years old with a congenital heart defect but otherwise immunologically healthy. This sequence joins TRBV7-9 and TRBJ2-7; D unclear. This chain's CDR3 is CASRSKGDYEQYF. CDR3 sequence (DNA): TGTGCCAGCAGATCGAAGGGCGACTACGAGCAGTACTTC.